The 10 T cell receptor beta chains presented below share a single source sample, sequenced in a study of PD-1 blockade in classical Hodgkin lymphoma. Time point of the sample: cycle 4 day 1 (C4D1), after 6 weeks of nivolumab. Each and every patient relapsed after autologous stem cell transplantation, and patients got differing brentuximab vedotin exposure. Assay used: immunoSEQ multiplex PCR; TCRdb lists only in-frame clones, some missing. The repertoire consists of 110,000 or so clones, with around 90% occurring once and the leading ten covering about 20%. The sequencing used peripheral blood mononuclear cells (PBMCs), collected before the fourth cycle of nivolumab. The receptor set was obtained from a human donor with classical Hodgkin lymphoma.

The J gene is TRBJ2-1, the V gene TRBV7-2; D uncertain. V was shortened by 5 bases and J by 7 bases, with 12 bases between the two germline ends. Per germline, CDR1 SGHTA and CDR2 FQGNSA. This CDR3 contains 13 residues. CDR3 protein: CASSPPLVNEQFF. In nucleotides, the CDR3 is TGTGCCAGCAGCCCACCGCTAGTGAATGAGCAGTTCTTC.

The V and J genes are TRBV6-1 and TRBJ1-4; no clear D gene. Germline CDR1 MNHNS, CDR2 SASEGT. This CDR3 spans 14 amino acids. The germline V and J ends were trimmed by 6 bases and 2 bases, with 10 bases remaining between them. CDR3 coding DNA: TGTGCCAGCAGCCTGTACTGGACTAATGAAAAACTGTTTTTT. This translates into CASSLYWTNEKLFF.

This clone was seen a single time. This chain connects TRBV29-1 to TRBJ2-1; D not certain. The length of the CDR3 is 14 residues. Per germline, CDR1 SQVTM and CDR2 ANQGSEA. V lost 3 bases to trimming and J lost 9 bases, with 18 bases between them. The CDR3 reads CSVESLSLSIEQFF. The DNA for the CDR3 is TGCAGCGTTGAGTCTCTTAGCCTAAGTATTGAGCAGTTCTTC.

The rearrangement links TRBV5-4 to TRBJ2-7, with D uncertain. In germline, CDR1 is SGHNT, CDR2 YYREEE (reference sequence). The CDR3 totals 13 residues. Trimming stripped 4 bases from V and 3 bases from J, with 11 bases between. The CDR3 region is CASSLINSYEQYF. In DNA, the CDR3 is TGTGCCAGCAGCCTGATAAACAGCTACGAGCAGTACTTC.

The chain combines TRBV15 with TRBJ1-2, with D hard to call. The V and J ends lost 4 bases and 6 bases respectively, with 12 bases between them. The V gene's germline CDR1 is LNHNV and CDR2 YYDKDF (reference sequence). The CDR3 has 13 residues. DNA for the CDR3: TGTGCCACCAGCATCATAATGGGAGATGGCTACACCTTC. Residues: CATSIIMGDGYTF. The full variable domain, completed using reference TRBV15 and TRBJ1-2, is DAMVIQNPRYQVTQFGKPVTLSCSQTLNHNVMYWYQQKSSQAPKLLFHYYDKDFNNEADTPDNFQSRRPNTSFCFLDIRSPGLGDTAMYLCATSIIMGDGYTFGSGTRLTVV.

The chain couples TRBV11-1 to TRBJ1-1; 10 bases agree with TRBD1. The V gene end was trimmed by 6 bases and the J gene end by 0 bases; junction bases not matched to a gene: 7. CDR1 SGHAT and CDR2 FQDESV come from the germline V gene (reference sequence). The CDR3 has 16 residues. Here the CDR3 reads CASRPGTGALNTEAFF. The CDR3 nucleotides read TGTGCCAGCAGACCCGGGACAGGGGCCTTGAACACTGAAGCTTTCTTT.

V usage is TRBV6-5 and J usage is TRBJ2-2; unclear D gene. V was pared by 7 bases and J by 1 base, with 7 bases between. Germline CDR1 and CDR2: MNHEY and SVGAGI. This CDR3 comprises 13 residues. As DNA, the CDR3 is TGTGCCAGCATCAACAGGAACACCGGGGAGCTGTTTTTT. Protein sequence: CASINRNTGELFF.

V and J are TRBV18 and TRBJ1-1; 9 positions agree with TRBD1. Germline trimming cut 8 bases from V and 1 base from J; bases unmatched to any gene: 8. The CDR3 consists of 15 residues. Germline assignment: CDR1 KGHSH and CDR2 LQKENI. The CDR3 DNA reads TGTGCCAGCAACAGGGGGCAAGCGGGGAACACTGAAGCTTTCTTT. Translating gives CASNRGQAGNTEAFF.

This clone was found once. The J gene is TRBJ2-7, the V gene TRBV6-1; either TRBD1 or TRBD2 may supply D (5 bases each). Germline CDR1 MNHNS, CDR2 SASEGT. Trimming removed 1 base from V and 3 bases from J, with 13 bases in between. The CDR3 extends over 15 amino acids. The CDR3 here is CASSEEWDGLYEQYF. In DNA form, the CDR3 reads TGTGCCAGCAGTGAAGAATGGGACGGACTCTACGAGCAGTACTTC.

The CDR3 coding sequence is TGTGCCAGCAGAACGAGGGGGACAGCTGGCTACACCTTC. It specifies CASRTRGTAGYTF. V is TRBV6-6 and J is TRBJ1-2; 7 bases are shared with TRBD1. The CDR3 contains 13 residues. V shed 6 bases and J 7 bases; nucleotides not matched to a gene: 8. The germline V gene has CDR1 MNHNY and CDR2 SVGAGI (reference sequence).